Described below is a single T cell receptor (beta chain) sequence and its context. Clones were read by immunoSEQ multiplex PCR, and TCRdb kept only the in-frame ones, dropping some. The repertoire includes tens of thousands of clones, approximately 90% of them detected once, and roughly 4% sits in the top ten. CDR1 is MNHEY, CDR2 SVGAGI, per germline. CDR3 size: 11 residues. V dropped 6 bases and J dropped 2 bases, with 3 bases sitting between them. The data were taken from a study of OX40 agonist ivuxolimab in advanced cancers. Whole-study context: The diagnoses of dose-escalation patients were hepatocellular carcinoma, melanoma, renal cell or head and neck cancer. One patient with hepatocellular carcinoma and two with cutaneous melanoma, three in all, had partial responses.

The sample here was CD4+ or CD8+ T cells sorted from blood, taken in a trial of the OX40 agonist ivuxolimab. The V and J genes are TRBV6-5 and TRBJ2-3; D is unclear. The receptor's source is an adult with an advanced solid tumor such as melanoma, head and neck, liver or kidney cancer. The CDR3, as DNA: TGTGCCAGCAGATACACAGATACGCAGTATTTT. Amino acids: CASRYTDTQYF.